The 31 T cell receptor beta chains below come from one sample, sequenced in a study of response to subunit inactivated influenza vaccine. Each CDR3 protein gets one entry after TCRdb re-called the RT-PCR reads with MiXCR. In the table there are 650,000 to 800,000 distinct CDR3 sequences, about 18% of which are singletons. Sequenced material: PBMCs from blood, taken roughly 5 days after vaccination. The receptors stem from a man aged 50-60 years who received an inactivated influenza vaccine.

This clonotype was seen a handful of times. This chain uses TRBV20-1 with TRBJ2-2; 7 bases map to TRBD1. V dropped 3 bases and J dropped 2; count of bases not matched to a gene: 12. The germline CDR1 and CDR2 sequences are DFQATT and SNEGSKA (reference sequence). CDR3 length equals 17 residues. For the CDR3, the DNA is TGCAGTGCTAGCCCGGACAGGATGGTGTACAACACCGGGGAGCTGTTTTTT. It codes for CSASPDRMVYNTGELFF.

This clonotype occurred a few times. The rearrangement links TRBV20-1 to TRBJ2-2; 9 bases are a match to TRBD1. CDR1 and CDR2 from the germline V gene are DFQATT and SNEGSKA (reference sequence). Unmatched junction bases numbered 8, after V lost 0 bases and J lost 3 bases. This CDR3 spans 17 amino acids. CDR3 in DNA: TGCAGTGCTAGAGATCCTCGGACAGGGGTCCACACCGGGGAGCTGTTTTTT. Encoded protein: CSARDPRTGVHTGELFF.

This rearrangement joins TRBV7-9 to TRBJ1-1, with TRBD1 as a possible D gene (5 bases). CDR1 and CDR2 (germline): SEHNR, FQNEAQ (reference sequence). This CDR3 is built from 13 residues. Trimming pared 2 bases from V and 3 bases from J, leaving 7 bases between. The CDR3 nucleotides are TGTGCCAGCAGCTTAAAAGGGGACACTGAAGCTTTCTTT. It is translated as CASSLKGDTEAFF.

The DNA of the CDR3 is TGTGCCAGCAGCTTAGTTCTTACGGGGGCCTCGGGCTACACCTTC. It translates to CASSLVLTGASGYTF. The chain joins TRBV7-9 to TRBJ1-2; maybe TRBD1 (6 bases). V was shortened by 1 base and J by 8 bases, with 17 bases between the two germline ends. Germline V gene sequence: CDR1 SEHNR, CDR2 FQNEAQ (reference sequence). The CDR3 has 15 amino acids.

The chain links TRBV7-2 to TRBJ2-7, with 10 bases aligning to TRBD2. This CDR3 spans 15 amino acids. Germline values: CDR1 SGHTA, CDR2 FQGNSA. J lost 3 bases, V lost 5 bases, and 7 bases had no gene match. The CDR3 sequence is CASSTTSGKSYEQYF. As DNA, the CDR3 is TGTGCCAGCAGCACCACTAGCGGGAAAAGCTACGAGCAGTACTTC.

This rearrangement joins TRBV20-1 to TRBJ2-1; D is tentatively TRBD1 or TRBD2 (5 bases each). Trimming removed 0 bases at V and 5 bases at J, with 14 bases between. The V gene's germline CDR1 is DFQATT and CDR2 SNEGSKA (reference sequence). The CDR3 consists of 15 residues. The CDR3 loop is CSARDPGTLNNEQFF. Here the CDR3 DNA reads TGCAGTGCTAGAGATCCCGGGACGCTAAACAATGAGCAGTTCTTC.

This clonotype has a handful of counts. CDR3 sequence: CASRSTWDRQFADTQYF. DNA of the CDR3: TGCGCCAGCAGGTCTACCTGGGACAGGCAATTCGCAGATACGCAGTATTTT. The chain joins TRBV23-1 to TRBJ2-3; 8 nucleotides agree with TRBD1. TRBV23-1 is reported as an ORF; its role is uncertain. With V trimmed by 6 bases and J by 4 bases, 15 bases remained unmatched. CDR3 length: 17 residues.

This chain uses TRBV6-1 with TRBJ2-7, with D perhaps given as TRBD1 or TRBD2 (5 bases each). The CDR3 consists of 14 residues. The V and J ends lost 5 bases and 8 bases respectively, with 19 bases between them. Germline assignment: CDR1 MNHNS and CDR2 SASEGT. The CDR3 is CASSRDRDALKQYF. CDR3 bases: TGTGCCAGCAGTCGAGACCGGGACGCGCTCAAGCAGTACTTC.

The rearrangement links TRBV20-1 to TRBJ2-3; maybe TRBD2 (5 bases). This CDR3 contains 16 residues. Germline V gives CDR1 DFQATT, CDR2 SNEGSKA (reference sequence). V was pared by 3 bases and J by 3 bases, with 19 bases between. The CDR3 loop is CSASNPAWELTDTQYF. The CDR3 region has the DNA TGCAGTGCTAGTAATCCTGCGTGGGAGTTAACAGATACGCAGTATTTT.

The J gene is TRBJ1-1, the V gene TRBV4-1; D ambiguous. Deletions cut 0 bases from V and 5 bases from J, with 19 bases between. Germline loops: CDR1 MGHRA, CDR2 YSYEKL. This CDR3 is built from 17 residues. In DNA, the CDR3 is TGCGCCAGCAGCCAAGACGTTCGGAACCGCTTTTATACTGAAGCTTTCTTT. Amino acid sequence: CASSQDVRNRFYTEAFF.

The chain recombines TRBV28 with TRBJ1-2; D is perhaps TRBD1 (6 bases). Trimming took 3 bases from V and 1 from J, leaving 18 bases between them. The CDR3 covers 17 residues. CDR1 MDHEN and CDR2 SYDVKM come from the germline V gene. The CDR3 DNA follows: TGTGCCAGCAGTTTCCGGGACACCAAAAACTTTAACTATGGCTACACCTTC. Translated: CASSFRDTKNFNYGYTF.

The chain carries TRBV7-9 and TRBJ2-5, with D unclear. Germline assignment: CDR1 SEHNR and CDR2 FQNEAQ (reference sequence). The V end was cut by 0 bases, the J end by 3 bases, with 14 bases between. The CDR3 runs 16 residues. This CDR3 reads CASSLAASNPKETQYF. The CDR3, as DNA: TGTGCCAGCAGCTTAGCTGCCAGCAACCCAAAAGAGACCCAGTACTTC.

This clonotype was seen only once. J is TRBJ2-3 and V is TRBV18; 7 bases are shared with TRBD2. The CDR3 is made up of 15 amino acids. J lost 6 bases, V lost 6 bases, and 12 bases had no gene match. Germline V gives CDR1 KGHSH, CDR2 LQKENI. In DNA, the CDR3 is TGTGCCAGCTCGAGGCGGGAGACGGGTCGCGATACGCAGTATTTT. This encodes CASSRRETGRDTQYF. The variable domain in full, with the rest retrieved from reference TRBV18 and TRBJ2-3, is NAGVMQNPRHLVRRRGQEARLRCSPMKGHSHVYWYRQLPEEGLKFMVYLQKENIIDESGMPKERFSAEFPKEGPSILRIQQVVRGDSAAYFCASSRRETGRDTQYFGPGTRLTVL.

This sequence joins TRBV7-2 and TRBJ2-3; no definite D call. The ends were cut back, 6 bases at V and 4 bases at J, with 14 bases in the middle. The germline V gene encodes CDR1 SGHTA and CDR2 FQGNSA. The CDR3 spans 14 residues. The CDR3 region is CASSSNSFPDTQYF. The CDR3 coding sequence is TGTGCCAGCAGTTCAAATAGCTTCCCAGATACGCAGTATTTT.

This clonotype occurred a few times. J is TRBJ2-1 and V is TRBV7-9; D may be TRBD1 (6 bases). Trimming removed 5 bases at V and 3 bases at J, with 8 bases between. The CDR3 is made up of 13 amino acids. Germline CDR1 is SEHNR and CDR2 is FQNEAQ (reference sequence). CDR3 bases: TGTGCCAGCAGCAAGGACAGCTACAATGAGCAGTTCTTC. Amino acid sequence: CASSKDSYNEQFF.

This clonotype has more than one count but fewer than ten. This rearrangement joins TRBV11-2 to TRBJ2-2; TRBD2 matches at 13 bases. The CDR3 contains 18 residues. CDR1 is SGHAT, CDR2 FQNNGV, per germline. Losses at the gene ends were 5 bases for V and 2 bases for J; bases not matched to a gene: 8. The CDR3 nucleotides read TGTGCCAGCAGCCCAAGACTAGCGGGGGGCCTTAACACCGGGGAGCTGTTTTTT. Encoded protein: CASSPRLAGGLNTGELFF.

The chain links TRBV12-3 or TRBV12-4 to TRBJ1-1, with D unresolved. This CDR3 region has 12 residues. V lost 3 bases to trimming and J lost 7 bases, with 9 bases between them. The CDR3: CASSLWVNEAFF. The DNA of the CDR3 is TGTGCCAGCAGTTTGTGGGTTAATGAAGCTTTCTTT.

This clonotype was found a few times. The gene calls are TRBV4-2 and TRBJ2-2; TRBD1 matches at 7 bases. Germline trimming cut 4 bases from V and 0 bases from J; bases unmatched to any gene: 5. CDR3 length equals 16 residues. Germline CDR1 is LGHNA and CDR2 is YNFKEQ. CDR3 sequence reads: CASSRSQGANTGELFF. DNA for the CDR3: TGTGCCAGCAGCCGTTCGCAGGGGGCGAACACCGGGGAGCTGTTTTTT.

CDR3 residues: CASSVIGFIGGTDTQYF. In DNA, the CDR3 is TGTGCCAGCAGCGTAATCGGCTTCATTGGGGGCACAGATACGCAGTATTTT. The chain couples TRBV9 to TRBJ2-3, with D uncertain. Trimming removed 1 base at V and 1 base at J, with 16 bases between. Germline V gives CDR1 SGDLS, CDR2 YYNGEE. The CDR3 loop spans 17 amino acids. Together with reference TRBV9 and TRBJ2-3, the CDR3 gives the full variable domain: DSGVTQTPKHLITATGQRVTLRCSPRSGDLSVYWYQQSLDQGLQFLIQYYNGEERAKGNILERFSAQQFPDLHSELNLSSLELGDSALYFCASSVIGFIGGTDTQYFGPGTRLTVL.

This clonotype has a handful of counts. The J gene is TRBJ2-3, the V gene TRBV7-9; D not resolved. V lost 3 bases and J lost 1, with 14 bases in between. The CDR3 is 16 residues long. Germline assignment: CDR1 SEHNR and CDR2 FQNEAQ (reference sequence). Here the CDR3 DNA reads TGTGCCAGCAGCTTCTTAAGCCCTAGGGGCACAGATACGCAGTATTTT. This translates into CASSFLSPRGTDTQYF.

There are a few counts of this clonotype. The rearrangement uses TRBV7-2 and TRBJ2-1; 13 bases match TRBD2. Germline V gene lookup returns CDR1 SGHTA and CDR2 FQGNSA. The ends lost 5 bases at V and 9 bases at J; junction bases unmatched: 7. The CDR3 runs 15 residues. Here the CDR3 DNA reads TGTGCCAGCAGCGCGGGACTAGCGGGGACAACTGAGCAGTTCTTC. It codes for CASSAGLAGTTEQFF. Filled out from reference TRBV7-2 and TRBJ2-1, the complete variable domain reads GAGVSQSPSNKVTEKGKDVELRCDPISGHTALYWYRQSLGQGLEFLIYFQGNSAPDKSGLPSDRFSAERTGGSVSTLTIQRTQQEDSAVYLCASSAGLAGTTEQFFGPGTRLTVL.

Ten or more counts support this clonotype. The chain has TRBV7-2 and TRBJ1-4; the D gene is possibly TRBD1 (5 bases). The CDR3 sequence is 16 residues long. Deletions cut 5 bases from V and 1 base from J, with 14 bases between. Germline-derived CDR1 and CDR2 are SGHTA and FQGNSA. The CDR3 loop is CASSKDRALTNEKLFF. CDR3 nucleotide sequence: TGTGCCAGCAGCAAAGACAGAGCTCTAACTAATGAAAAACTGTTTTTT.

V is TRBV13 and J is TRBJ2-5; TRBD1 or TRBD2 may be the D gene (6 bases each). The V gene's germline CDR1 is PRHDT and CDR2 FYEKMQ (reference sequence). V shed 4 bases and J shed 3 bases, with 12 bases lying between them. The CDR3 extends over 14 amino acids. Here the CDR3 DNA reads TGTGCCAGCAGCTCCACAGGGACTGAAGAGACCCAGTACTTC. It codes for CASSSTGTEETQYF.

The chain couples TRBV20-1 to TRBJ2-3; D possibly corresponds to TRBD2 (6 bases). Germline CDR1 and CDR2: DFQATT and SNEGSKA (reference sequence). The CDR3 is made up of 14 amino acids. V was clipped by 6 bases and J by 1 base, with 14 bases between them. CDR3 nucleotide sequence: TGCAGTGCCCTGCGGGGTTCGGGCACAGATACGCAGTATTTT. It is translated as CSALRGSGTDTQYF.

This clonotype was seen a handful of times. The chain recombines TRBV29-1 with TRBJ1-2; D is undetermined. The germline CDR1 and CDR2 sequences are SQVTM and ANQGSEA. Trimming left V 5 bases short and J 4 bases short, with 8 bases between. The CDR3 extends over 11 amino acids. The CDR3 reads CSVYNSYGYTF. Written as DNA, the CDR3 is TGCAGCGTTTACAATAGCTATGGCTACACCTTC.

This clonotype has only a few counts. The chain joins TRBV12-3 or TRBV12-4 to TRBJ2-3; 12 nucleotides line up with TRBD2. V lost 3 bases to trimming and J lost 6 bases; unmatched junction nucleotides: 4. This CDR3 comprises 15 residues. The CDR3 reads CASSFPSGGVDTQYF. The CDR3 coding sequence is TGTGCCAGCAGTTTCCCTAGCGGGGGGGTTGATACGCAGTATTTT.

The V and J genes are TRBV28 and TRBJ2-3; no clear D. V gave up 1 base and J gave up 0 bases, with 11 bases separating them. In germline, CDR1 is MDHEN, CDR2 SYDVKM. The CDR3 has 16 amino acids. The CDR3 DNA reads TGTGCCAGCAGTTTATTGGGCAGCCTCAGCACAGATACGCAGTATTTT. Encoded protein: CASSLLGSLSTDTQYF.

This clonotype was seen a handful of times. The chain combines TRBV7-2 with TRBJ1-1; the D gene is possibly TRBD1 (5 bases). This CDR3 has 15 amino acids. With 4 bases removed from V and 6 bases from J, the gap between germline ends came to 18 bases. CDR1 is SGHTA, CDR2 FQGNSA, per germline. The CDR3: CASSSSTHPTAEAFF. DNA for the CDR3: TGTGCCAGCAGCTCCTCAACTCACCCGACAGCTGAAGCTTTCTTT.

This clonotype was seen only a few times. The rearrangement links TRBV7-2 to TRBJ2-5, with a possible D match to TRBD2 (7 bases). Germline V gives CDR1 SGHTA, CDR2 FQGNSA. CDR3 size: 15 residues. Trimming took off 2 bases at V and 5 bases at J, with 15 bases between the two ends. CDR3 loop: CASSLLQGRGETQYF. The CDR3 DNA sequence: TGTGCCAGCAGCTTACTTCAGGGGCGGGGGGAGACCCAGTACTTC.

This clonotype was counted between two and nine times. This chain connects TRBV20-1 to TRBJ2-5; D possibly corresponds to TRBD2 (5 bases). From germline, CDR1 is DFQATT and CDR2 SNEGSKA (reference sequence). There are 13 residues in the CDR3. Trimming took off 6 bases at V and 5 bases at J, with 16 bases between the two ends. CDR3 region: CSAFARGLETQYF. In DNA, the CDR3 is TGCAGTGCCTTCGCTAGAGGGCTGGAGACCCAGTACTTC.

This clonotype was recorded many times. This chain joins TRBV4-2 and TRBJ1-1; D is unresolved. CDR3 size: 14 residues. Per the germline V gene, CDR1 is LGHNA and CDR2 is YNFKEQ. The ends were cut back, 8 bases at V and 2 bases at J, with 15 bases in the middle. Written as DNA, the CDR3 is TGTGCCAGCCAATTAGGCCTGGCTAACACTGAAGCTTTCTTT. Its protein is CASQLGLANTEAFF.